Each of the 5 T cell receptor beta chains below was sequenced from the same sample in a study of T cell changes during pregnancy in multiple sclerosis. Measured with immunoSEQ multiplex PCR; TCRdb has only the in-frame clones, and not every one. The sample holds fewer than 85,000 clones; roughly nine tenths are singletons and the top ten take 1.6%. Sequenced material: peripheral blood, taken in the first trimester of pregnancy. The receptors were sampled from a female donor in good health, enrolled as a control in a pregnancy study.

The chain joins TRBV5-4 to TRBJ2-5; 9 bases align to TRBD1. J gave up 5 bases and V 4 bases, and 9 bases lay outside the gene matches. This CDR3 is 15 amino acids long. Germline CDR1 and CDR2: SGHNT and YYREEE (reference sequence). This CDR3 reads CASSIGQGRKETQYF. The CDR3 DNA reads as TGTGCCAGCAGCATCGGACAGGGGAGGAAGGAGACCCAGTACTTC. Full variable domain (missing parts from reference TRBV5-4 and TRBJ2-5): ETGVTQSPTHLIKTRGQQVTLRCSSQSGHNTVSWYQQALGQGPQFIFQYYREEENGRGNFPPRFSGLQFPNYSSELNVNALELDDSALYLCASSIGQGRKETQYFGPGTRLLVL.

The gene calls are TRBV6-1 and TRBJ1-3; D may be TRBD1 (6 bases). V was clipped by 4 bases and J by 0 bases, with 13 bases between them. CDR3 length: 16 amino acids. The germline V gene has CDR1 MNHNS and CDR2 SASEGT. The CDR3 coding sequence is TGTGCCAGCAGTGGGAAAGACAGGTACTCTGGAAACACCATATATTTT. Encoded protein: CASSGKDRYSGNTIYF.

This clone was counted only a few times. The DNA for the CDR3 is TGTGCCACCAGCAGAGATAACGCAGGGAACTATGGCTACACCTTC. This gives the protein CATSRDNAGNYGYTF. The chain employs TRBV15 and TRBJ1-2; D may be TRBD1 (5 bases). The CDR3 is 15 residues long. Trimming left V 0 bases short and J 2 bases short, with 10 bases between. Germline assignment: CDR1 LNHNV and CDR2 YYDKDF (reference sequence).

This CDR3 is CASSHIRTGGSGNTIYF. The DNA of the CDR3 is TGTGCCAGCAGCCACATACGCACAGGGGGCTCTGGAAACACCATATATTTT. The rearrangement links TRBV4-2 to TRBJ1-3; TRBD1 matches at 8 bases. The V gene's germline CDR1 is LGHNA and CDR2 YNFKEQ. The CDR3 sequence is 17 residues long. J gave up 0 bases and V 3 bases, and 7 bases lay outside the gene matches.

The chain uses TRBV28 and TRBJ2-3, with 11 positions matching TRBD2. V gave up 7 bases and J gave up 2 bases; unmatched junction bases: 8. This CDR3 contains 16 residues. The germline V gene encodes CDR1 MDHEN and CDR2 SYDVKM. In DNA form, the CDR3 reads TGTGCCAGCAAGTTAGCGGGAGGGCCGATCACAGATACGCAGTATTTT. As protein: CASKLAGGPITDTQYF.